Below, 14 T cell receptor beta chains from the same sample are listed, as sequenced in a study of CD4+ T cells in melanoma. Measured with immunoSEQ multiplex PCR; TCRdb has only the in-frame clones, and not every one. The sample contains 9,500 to 11,000 clones, roughly three fifths of which appear only once. The specimen was cells from a culture (not recorded whether cultured in vitro). These TCRs come from a human donor with melanoma.

This chain connects TRBV14 to TRBJ1-1, with D tentatively TRBD1 (5 bases). V was trimmed by 4 bases and J by 1 base, leaving 10 bases between them. The CDR3 is made up of 14 amino acids. Per the germline V gene, CDR1 is SGHDN and CDR2 is FVKESK. The CDR3 loop is CASSLRQTNTEAFF. CDR3 bases: TGTGCCAGCAGCCTTAGACAGACGAACACTGAAGCTTTCTTT.

The chain couples TRBV18 to TRBJ1-4; possible D gene TRBD1, 5 bases. Germline-derived CDR1 and CDR2 are KGHSH and LQKENI. V lost 6 bases to trimming and J lost 2 bases, with 7 bases between them. CDR3 length: 13 residues. The CDR3 spells CASSRDTNEKLFF. The CDR3 DNA reads TGTGCCAGCTCCCGGGACACTAATGAAAAACTGTTTTTT.

V usage is TRBV6-6 and J usage is TRBJ2-5; 7 bases fit TRBD1. After removal of 6 bases from V and 2 bases from J, the junction contained 6 bases not matched to a gene. Germline loops: CDR1 MNHNY, CDR2 SVGAGI (reference sequence). The CDR3 runs to 14 residues. The CDR3 sequence: CASRRGQLQETQYF. The CDR3 region has the DNA TGTGCCAGCAGACGGGGACAGTTACAAGAGACCCAGTACTTC.

The chain carries TRBV10-3 and TRBJ1-3, with D unresolved. The CDR3 extends over 15 amino acids. Germline loops: CDR1 ENHRY, CDR2 SYGVKD. V was shortened by 11 bases and J by 0 bases, with 17 bases between the two germline ends. DNA of the CDR3: TGTGCCTCCAGGACCGAGATGGGCTCTGGAAACACCATATATTTT. Protein sequence: CASRTEMGSGNTIYF.

By its share, this clone is medium-sized. The chain carries TRBV6-6 and TRBJ1-1, with 7 bases fitting TRBD1. This CDR3 has 16 residues. Looked up from germline, CDR1 is MNHNY and CDR2 is SVGAGI (reference sequence). Unmatched junction bases numbered 11, after V lost 7 bases and J lost 0 bases. This CDR3 is CASNHVRTGLNTEAFF. For the CDR3, the DNA is TGTGCCAGCAACCATGTTAGGACAGGACTGAACACTGAAGCTTTCTTT.

V and J are TRBV15 and TRBJ1-2; D might be TRBD1 (5 bases). V was pared by 6 bases and J by 2 bases, with 13 bases between. The CDR3 sequence is 14 residues long. CDR1 is LNHNV and CDR2 is YYDKDF in the germline V gene (reference sequence). The CDR3 nucleotides are TGTGCCACCAGACCCAGAGCAGGGAACTATGGCTACACCTTC. This sequence encodes CATRPRAGNYGYTF.

There are a few counts of this clone. This rearrangement joins TRBV7-2 to TRBJ1-2; perhaps TRBD1 as D (6 bases). CDR1 SGHTA and CDR2 FQGNSA come from the germline V gene. Trimming removed 5 bases at V and 8 bases at J, with 15 bases between. CDR3 length equals 13 residues. The CDR3 DNA follows: TGTGCCAGCAGCCCCGCGCACAGGGACGGCTACACCTTC. It yields the protein CASSPAHRDGYTF.

The gene calls are TRBV18 and TRBJ2-4; D is unresolved. V lost 0 bases and J 9 bases, leaving 15 bases between the germline ends. Germline V lookup: CDR1 KGHSH, CDR2 LQKENI. CDR3 length equals 15 residues. In nucleotides, the CDR3 is TGTGCCAGCTCACCACCTGCAGGCCCTAAAGGCATTCAGTACTTC. Translating it yields CASSPPAGPKGIQYF.

The chain couples TRBV19 to TRBJ1-2; maybe TRBD1 (5 bases). V was clipped by 1 base and J by 4 bases, with 13 bases between them. The germline gives CDR1 LNHDA, CDR2 SQIVND (reference sequence). The CDR3 covers 15 residues. The CDR3 bases are TGTGCCAGTAGTATAGGGGACCGGCGAGGCTATGGCTACACCTTC. It encodes CASSIGDRRGYGYTF. Filled out from reference TRBV19 and TRBJ1-2, the complete variable domain reads DGGITQSPKYLFRKEGQNVTLSCEQNLNHDAMYWYRQDPGQGLRLIYYSQIVNDFQKGDIAEGYSVSREKKESFPLTVTSAQKNPTAFYLCASSIGDRRGYGYTFGSGTRLTVV.

V and J are TRBV5-1 and TRBJ2-1, with TRBD2 matching over 10 bases. Trimming cost V 2 bases and J 2 bases; bases outside gene matches: 1. Germline V gives CDR1 SGHRS, CDR2 YFSETQ. The CDR3 consists of 15 residues. CDR3 coding DNA: TGCGCCAGCAGCTTAGCGGGGGGGACCTACAATGAGCAGTTCTTC. Its protein product is CASSLAGGTYNEQFF.

This chain uses TRBV9 with TRBJ1-1, with 10 bases matching TRBD1. Trimming took 1 base from V and 3 from J; bases not matched to a gene: 6. The CDR3 sequence is 16 residues long. Germline-derived CDR1 and CDR2 are SGDLS and YYNGEE. The CDR3 nucleotides are TGTGCCAGCAGCGTACCGGACAGGGGGGAGGACACTGAAGCTTTCTTT. It codes for CASSVPDRGEDTEAFF.

The V gene is TRBV28, the J gene TRBJ1-5, with D possibly being TRBD1 (6 bases). The CDR3 is made up of 13 amino acids. Germline-derived CDR1 and CDR2 are MDHEN and SYDVKM. Trimming pared 4 bases from V and 5 bases from J, leaving 9 bases between. CDR3 residues: CASSWAGDQPQHF. The CDR3 nucleotides are TGTGCCAGCAGTTGGGCAGGGGATCAGCCCCAGCATTTT.

The rearrangement links TRBV11-1 to TRBJ2-5; TRBD1 matches at 12 bases. V dropped 5 bases and J dropped 3; count of bases not matched to a gene: 7. CDR1 SGHAT and CDR2 FQDESV come from the germline V gene (reference sequence). The CDR3 runs to 16 residues. CDR3 region: CASSVGTGGSKETQYF. CDR3 coding DNA: TGTGCCAGCAGCGTGGGGACAGGGGGCTCCAAAGAGACCCAGTACTTC.

The V gene is TRBV10-3, the J gene TRBJ1-1; no reliable D call. V was shortened by 2 bases and J by 1 base, with 11 bases between the two germline ends. There are 15 residues in the CDR3. Per the germline V gene, CDR1 is ENHRY and CDR2 is SYGVKD. CDR3 nucleotide sequence: TGTGCCATCAGTGAGGCCGGCTTCCCGAACACTGAAGCTTTCTTT. As protein: CAISEAGFPNTEAFF.